This T cell receptor (beta chain) came from a study of cytomegalovirus exposure and HLA in healthy donors. Study-level findings and limits: Three CMV-associated chains were confirmed in vitro to be specific for CMV antigens. The study labeled 150 to 200 TCR beta chains cytomegalovirus-associated.

Per the germline V gene, CDR1 is SQVTM and CDR2 is ANQGSEA. CDR3 length: 13 residues. V was trimmed by 6 bases and J by 1 base, leaving 10 bases between them. Turning to this clone: What it recognizes is unknown.

The repertoire was sequenced with immunoSEQ multiplex PCR; TCRdb's copy has only in-frame clones and lacks some. The table lists 60,000 or so clones, roughly nine tenths of them singletons. Sequencing was carried out using PBMCs. This chain joins TRBV29-1 and TRBJ1-5, with D tentatively TRBD1 (5 bases). The sequence was collected from a woman in her 30s in good health and CMV-seronegative. In nucleotides, the CDR3 is TGCAGCGTGGGGGGTTCGAGCAATCAGCCCCAGCATTTT. Translated: CSVGGSSNQPQHF.